This T cell receptor beta chain was documented in a study of T-cell memory formation after mild COVID-19. Study observations and caveats: Largely, contracting CD4+ clones fell within CM and EM, and contracting CD8+ clones within EMRA. Some clones that responded turned up in pre-infection memory, which suggests that cross-reactive memory joined in. Clones shrinking between day 15 and 85 showed a balanced CD4/CD8 split, and those that grew later tilted toward CD4+.

5'RACE with constant-segment primers built TCRalpha and TCRbeta cDNA libraries with UMIs. TCRdb re-called the 5' RACE reads with MiXCR, one entry per CDR3 protein. The sample lists approximately 100,000 distinct CDR3 sequences, approximately 17% occurring once. The V and J ends lost 0 bases and 1 base respectively, with 7 bases between them. CDR3 length: 14 residues. In germline, CDR1 is MNHNS, CDR2 SASEGT. This clonotype was recorded a few times. Its target is not known. The specimen sequenced was PBMCs or a T cell subset sorted from them (not recorded which). The chain joins TRBV6-1 to TRBJ2-7, with D perhaps TRBD2 (6 bases). The TCR originated in an adult woman who had mild COVID-19 (a few samples of this study predate the infection). Cell type and time point are not known. DNA of the CDR3: TGTGCCAGCAGTGAAGCGGGGACTTCCTACGAGCAGTACTTC. Translating gives CASSEAGTSYEQYF.